This entry is about one TCR beta chain. These data are taken from a study of technical replicates of blood from several donors. The V end lost 3 bases, the J end lost 7 bases, and 16 bases lay between the germline ends. The germline V gene encodes CDR1 KGHSH and CDR2 LQKENI. The CDR3 extends over 15 amino acids. Repertoires were generated with immunoSEQ multiplex PCR, while TCRdb's copy carries only in-frame clones and drops some. The sample includes 80,000 to 85,000 clones, around 89% of them seen just once. The J gene is TRBJ2-1, the V gene TRBV18; perhaps TRBD1 as D (5 bases). The TCR comes from a human donor in good health. The sample consisted of T cells isolated from PBMCs. The CDR3 DNA is TGTGCCAGCTCACCCGCCAGGGTCGGTGCGAATGAGCAGTTCTTC. The encoded protein is CASSPARVGANEQFF.